The sample holds a few counts of the clone carrying this T cell receptor beta chain. Its specificity is unknown. TCRdb re-analysed the 5' RACE reads in MiXCR, keeping a single row per CDR3 protein. The sample records 300,000 or so distinct CDR3 sequences, 13% being singletons. Germline assignment: CDR1 DFQATT and CDR2 SNEGSKA (reference sequence). CDR3 length equals 12 residues. V was cut by 5 bases and J by 4 bases, with 11 bases left in between. This sample was included in a study of T cells after yellow fever vaccination. General observations from the study: Secondary responses were weaker yet peaked faster, day 5 versus 15.

This clonotype originated in a young man who received the YFV17D yellow fever vaccine. V and J are TRBV20-1 and TRBJ1-2; D is ambiguous. The starting material was CD4+ T cells sorted from PBMCs, obtained 45 days after the yellow fever booster vaccination. The CDR3 DNA reads as TGCAGTGCTTCCGACTCGGGCTATGGCTACACCTTC. This encodes CSASDSGYGYTF.